The rows below give T cell receptor beta chains drawn from one sample of a study of blood T cell repertoires in COVID-19. Method: immunoSEQ multiplex PCR; TCRdb's copy keeps in-frame clones and lacks some. The sample lists some 380,000 clones; more than 75% were seen once. Sequencing was performed on peripheral blood. The origin of the receptors is a human donor with acute or convalescent COVID-19. The donor label of this sample is uncertain. CDR3s include the opening cysteine and the closing phenylalanine or tryptophan. D genes are given only for firm matches. Expanded clones get a size class; other rows say once, few or many, or leave the size out.

size | D | J | V | CDR3 | DNA
. | . | TRBJ1-5 | TRBV18 | CASSPGVLSRAGQPQHF | TGTGCCAGCTCACCGGGGGTACTAAGTCGGGCGGGACAGCCCCAGCATTTT
. | TRBD1 | TRBJ1-6 | TRBV9 | CASSPSGDRRNSPLHF | TGTGCCAGCAGCCCCTCAGGGGACAGGCGTAATTCACCCCTCCACTTT
. | TRBD2 | TRBJ2-1 | TRBV30 | CAWSVGGGGSNEQFF | TGTGCCTGGAGTGTAGGCGGGGGAGGTAGCAATGAGCAGTTCTTC
. | . | TRBJ2-1 | TRBV10-1 | CASSGRRFNEQFF | TGCGCCAGCAGTGGACGGAGATTTAATGAGCAGTTCTTC
. | . | TRBJ2-1 | TRBV5-4 | CASSSPNEGFTEQFF | TGTGCCAGCAGCTCCCCCAACGAGGGATTTACTGAGCAGTTCTTC
. | . | TRBJ2-2 | TRBV5-8 | CASSRLARTNTGELFF | TGTGCCAGCAGCCGTCTAGCCCGGACGAACACCGGGGAGCTGTTTTTT
. | TRBD2 | TRBJ2-3 | TRBV19 | CASRGGGTSPEGTDTQYF | TGTGCCAGTAGAGGCGGGGGGACCTCCCCGGAGGGCACAGATACGCAGTATTTT
. | . | TRBJ2-7 | TRBV28 | CASSFLGQGYHEQYF | TGTGCCAGCAGTTTCCTGGGGCAGGGGTACCACGAGCAGTACTTC
. | TRBD1 | TRBJ1-5 | TRBV2 | CASRQGQGLQPQHF | TGTGCCAGCAGGCAGGGACAGGGACTTCAGCCCCAGCATTTT
. | TRBD1 | TRBJ1-2 | TRBV7-9 | CASSLGSTDRAYGYTF | TGTGCCAGCAGCTTGGGGTCTACGGACAGGGCCTATGGCTACACCTTC
. | . | TRBJ1-1 | TRBV5-1 | CASSLGAGSTTEAFF | TGCGCCAGCAGCTTGGGTGCGGGCAGTACCACTGAAGCTTTCTTT
few | . | TRBJ1-4 | TRBV2 | CAGHTFATNEKLFF | TGTGCCGGCCATACGTTTGCAACTAATGAAAAACTGTTTTTT
. | . | TRBJ1-5 | TRBV6-5 | CASIIQGMNREPQHF | TGTGCCAGCATCATTCAGGGTATGAATCGTGAGCCCCAGCATTTT
. | . | TRBJ2-7 | TRBV10-2 | CASSATAYSYEQYF | TGCGCCAGCAGTGCGACAGCGTACTCCTACGAGCAGTACTTC
. | . | TRBJ2-6 | TRBV20-1 | CSASLGASGANVLTF | TGCAGTGCTAGTTTAGGGGCCTCTGGGGCCAACGTCCTGACTTTC
. | TRBD1 | TRBJ1-2 | TRBV7-8 | CASTVDRDYGYTF | TGTGCCAGCACCGTAGACAGGGACTATGGCTACACCTTC
. | . | TRBJ2-3 | TRBV18 | CASTLIAERDTQYF | TGTGCCAGCACGCTAATTGCCGAGAGAGATACGCAGTATTTT
. | . | TRBJ1-1 | TRBV30 | CAWSRTVNTEAFF | TGTGCCTGGAGTAGGACAGTGAACACTGAAGCTTTCTTT
. | . | TRBJ1-2 | TRBV11-2 | CASSLDPQGLGYTF | TGTGCCAGCAGCTTAGACCCACAGGGCCTCGGCTACACCTTC
. | . | TRBJ1-1 | TRBV18 | CASSPLQGIEAFF | TGTGCCAGCTCACCCCTCCAGGGGATTGAAGCTTTCTTT
. | TRBD1 | TRBJ1-3 | TRBV5-5 | CASSLRAGQAWGNTIYF | TGTGCCAGCAGCTTGCGAGCCGGACAGGCGTGGGGAAACACCATATATTTT
. | TRBD1 | TRBJ1-5 | TRBV30 | CAWSLSGGLKPQHF | TGTGCCTGGAGTTTATCAGGGGGCCTAAAGCCCCAGCATTTT
. | . | TRBJ1-2 | TRBV27 | CASSLSQYYGYTF | TGTGCCAGCAGTTTATCTCAGTACTATGGCTACACCTTC
. | TRBD1 | TRBJ2-1 | TRBV20-1 | CNVPRGHEQFF | TGCAATGTTCCAAGGGGGCATGAGCAGTTCTTC
. | TRBD1 | TRBJ1-5 | TRBV28 | CASRAGQGGQPQHF | TGTGCCAGCAGAGCCGGACAGGGAGGTCAGCCCCAGCATTTT
. | TRBD1 | TRBJ1-1 | TRBV6-1 | CASSEGTGITEAFF | TGTGCCAGCAGTGAAGGGACAGGGATCACTGAAGCTTTCTTT
. | . | TRBJ2-2 | TRBV7-9 | CASRLSPEALTGELFF | TGTGCCAGCAGACTCTCCCCTGAGGCCCTTACCGGGGAGCTGTTTTTT
. | . | TRBJ1-2 | TRBV7-8 | CASSLRVEAPGYTF | TGTGCCAGCAGCTTACGTGTGGAGGCTCCTGGCTACACCTTC
. | . | TRBJ1-3 | TRBV5-6 | CASSLWTVGNTIYF | TGTGCCAGCAGCTTGTGGACAGTTGGAAACACCATATATTTT
. | TRBD1 | TRBJ1-5 | TRBV12-3/TRBV12-4 | CARDRGDQPQHF | TGTGCCAGGGACAGGGGGGATCAGCCCCAGCATTTT
. | . | TRBJ1-2 | TRBV18 | CASSPAAINYGYTF | TGTGCCAGCTCACCGGCCGCCATTAACTATGGCTACACCTTC
. | . | TRBJ2-5 | TRBV5-5 | CASSLRGQETQYF | TGTGCCAGCAGCTTGAGGGGTCAAGAGACCCAGTACTTC
once | . | TRBJ2-1 | TRBV7-8 | CASSLGSPYNEQFF | TGTGCCAGCAGCTTGGGGAGCCCCTACAATGAGCAGTTCTTC
. | TRBD1 | TRBJ2-3 | TRBV7-9 | CASSSGTGADTQYF | TGTGCCAGCAGCTCCGGGACAGGGGCAGATACGCAGTATTTT
. | . | TRBJ1-2 | TRBV5-1 | CASSLESNNYGYTF | TGCGCCAGCAGCTTGGAGTCTAATAACTATGGCTACACCTTC
once | . | TRBJ1-2 | TRBV12-3/TRBV12-4 | CASINSGGGGYTF | TGTGCCAGCATTAACTCCGGCGGAGGGGGCTACACCTTC
few | . | TRBJ1-1 | TRBV5-1 | CASSQNTEAFF | TGCGCCAGCAGCCAGAACACTGAAGCTTTCTTT
many | TRBD2 | TRBJ2-1 | TRBV2 | CASSEEISGSRVEQFF | TGTGCCAGCAGCGAAGAAATTAGCGGGAGTCGCGTGGAGCAGTTCTTC
once | TRBD2 | TRBJ2-7 | TRBV28 | CASFSGVAGGHEQYF | TGTGCCAGCTTTTCTGGGGTAGCGGGAGGCCACGAGCAGTACTTC
. | . | TRBJ1-1 | TRBV27 | CASSLSGGAITEAFF | TGTGCCAGCAGTTTATCGGGGGGGGCAATCACTGAAGCTTTCTTT
. | TRBD1 | TRBJ1-1 | TRBV28 | CASSLGARGQLNTEAFF | TGTGCCAGCAGTTTAGGGGCCAGGGGACAGTTGAACACTGAAGCTTTCTTT
. | . | TRBJ1-5 | TRBV15 | CACGQDHNQPQHF | TGTGCTTGCGGACAAGATCACAATCAGCCCCAGCATTTT